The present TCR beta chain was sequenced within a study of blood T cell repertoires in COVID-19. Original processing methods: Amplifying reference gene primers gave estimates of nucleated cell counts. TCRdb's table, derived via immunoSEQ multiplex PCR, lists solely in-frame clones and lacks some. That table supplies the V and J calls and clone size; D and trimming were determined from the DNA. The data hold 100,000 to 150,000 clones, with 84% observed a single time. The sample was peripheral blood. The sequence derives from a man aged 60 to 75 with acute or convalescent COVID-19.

The CDR3 is CASSWGGAGGPTGELFF. Here the CDR3 DNA reads TGCGCCAGCAGCTGGGGAGGAGCGGGGGGGCCCACCGGGGAGCTGTTTTTT. The J gene is TRBJ2-2, the V gene TRBV5-1; 10 bases are a match to TRBD2. The length of the CDR3 is 17 residues. CDR1 is SGHRS and CDR2 is YFSETQ in the germline V gene. Trimming removed 3 bases from V and 4 bases from J; junction bases left unmatched: 9. The full variable domain, with the rest looked up from reference TRBV5-1 and TRBJ2-2, is KAGVTQTPRYLIKTRGQQVTLSCSPISGHRSVSWYQQTPGQGLQFLFEYFSETQRNKGNFPGRFSGRQFSNSRSEMNVSTLELGDSALYLCASSWGGAGGPTGELFFGEGSRLTVL.